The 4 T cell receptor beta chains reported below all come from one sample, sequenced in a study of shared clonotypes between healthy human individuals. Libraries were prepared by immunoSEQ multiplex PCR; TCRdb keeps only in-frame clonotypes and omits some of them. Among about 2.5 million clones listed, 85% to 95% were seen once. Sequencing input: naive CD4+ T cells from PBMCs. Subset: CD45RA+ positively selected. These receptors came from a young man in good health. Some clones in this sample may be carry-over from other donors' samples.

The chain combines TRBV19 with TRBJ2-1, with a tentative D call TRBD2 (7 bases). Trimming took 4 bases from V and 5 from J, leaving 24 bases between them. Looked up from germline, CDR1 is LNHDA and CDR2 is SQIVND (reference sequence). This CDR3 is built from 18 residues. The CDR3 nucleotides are TGTGCCAGTAGTAAAATGAGGGGGGCGGGAGCCGAAAACAATGAGCAGTTCTTC. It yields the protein CASSKMRGAGAENNEQFF. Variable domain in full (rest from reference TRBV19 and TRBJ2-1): DGGITQSPKYLFRKEGQNVTLSCEQNLNHDAMYWYRQDPGQGLRLIYYSQIVNDFQKGDIAEGYSVSREKKESFPLTVTSAQKNPTAFYLCASSKMRGAGAENNEQFFGPGTRLTVL.

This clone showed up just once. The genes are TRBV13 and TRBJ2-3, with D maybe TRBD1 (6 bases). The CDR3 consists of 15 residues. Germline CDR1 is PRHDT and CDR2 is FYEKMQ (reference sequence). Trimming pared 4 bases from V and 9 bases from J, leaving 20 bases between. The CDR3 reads CASSSSQGPWGTQYF. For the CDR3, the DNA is TGTGCCAGCAGCTCGTCACAGGGCCCCTGGGGAACGCAGTATTTT.

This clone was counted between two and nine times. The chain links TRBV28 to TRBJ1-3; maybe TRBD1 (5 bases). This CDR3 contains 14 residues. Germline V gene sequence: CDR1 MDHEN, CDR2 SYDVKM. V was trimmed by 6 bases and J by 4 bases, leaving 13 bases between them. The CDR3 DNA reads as TGTGCCAGCAGGCTACCGGGACTGGGAAACACCATATATTTT. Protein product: CASRLPGLGNTIYF.

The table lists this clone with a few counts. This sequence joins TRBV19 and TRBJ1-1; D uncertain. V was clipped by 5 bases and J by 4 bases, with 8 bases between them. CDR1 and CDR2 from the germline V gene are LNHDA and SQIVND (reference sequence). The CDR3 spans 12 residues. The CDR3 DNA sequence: TGTGCCAGTAGTCTCCCGGGCACTGAAGCTTTCTTT. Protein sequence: CASSLPGTEAFF.